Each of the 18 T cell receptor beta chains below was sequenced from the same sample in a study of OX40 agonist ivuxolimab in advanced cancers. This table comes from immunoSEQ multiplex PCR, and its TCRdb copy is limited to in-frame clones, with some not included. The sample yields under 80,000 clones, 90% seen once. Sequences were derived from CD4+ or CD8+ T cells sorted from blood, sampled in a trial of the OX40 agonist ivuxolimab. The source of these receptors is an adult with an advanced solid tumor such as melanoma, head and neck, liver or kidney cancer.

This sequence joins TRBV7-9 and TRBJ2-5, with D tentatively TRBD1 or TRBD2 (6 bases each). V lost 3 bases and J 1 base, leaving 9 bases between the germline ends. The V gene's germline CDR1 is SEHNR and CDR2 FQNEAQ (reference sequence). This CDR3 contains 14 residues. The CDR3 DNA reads TGTGCCAGCAGCTTCGGGGGCAGCCAAGAGACCCAGTACTTC. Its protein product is CASSFGGSQETQYF.

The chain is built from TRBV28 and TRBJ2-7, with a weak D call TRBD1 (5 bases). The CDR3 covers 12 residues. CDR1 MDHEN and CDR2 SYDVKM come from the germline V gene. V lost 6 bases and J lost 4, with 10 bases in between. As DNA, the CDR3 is TGTGCCAGCAGGCTTGCAGGGTACGAGCAGTACTTC. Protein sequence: CASRLAGYEQYF.

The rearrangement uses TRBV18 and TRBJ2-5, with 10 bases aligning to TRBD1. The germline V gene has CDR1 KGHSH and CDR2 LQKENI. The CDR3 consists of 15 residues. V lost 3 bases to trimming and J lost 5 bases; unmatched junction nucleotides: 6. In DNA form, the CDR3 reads TGTGCCAGCTCACCGGGACAGGGGAGTGTGGAGACCCAGTACTTC. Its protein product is CASSPGQGSVETQYF.

This chain's CDR3 is CASSPTGRNYGYTF. As DNA, the CDR3 is TGTGCCAGCAGCCCCACGGGACGGAACTATGGCTACACCTTC. The chain employs TRBV6-1 and TRBJ1-2; the D gene is possibly TRBD1 (5 bases). Deletions cut 6 bases from V and 2 bases from J, with 13 bases between. Germline assignment: CDR1 MNHNS and CDR2 SASEGT. The CDR3 runs 14 residues.

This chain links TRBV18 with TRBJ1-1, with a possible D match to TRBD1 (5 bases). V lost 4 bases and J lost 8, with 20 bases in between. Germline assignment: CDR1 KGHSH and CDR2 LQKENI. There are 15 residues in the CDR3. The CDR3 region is CASSLYQNRGGEAFF. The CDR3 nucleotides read TGTGCCAGCTCACTATACCAGAATAGGGGTGGGGAAGCTTTCTTT.

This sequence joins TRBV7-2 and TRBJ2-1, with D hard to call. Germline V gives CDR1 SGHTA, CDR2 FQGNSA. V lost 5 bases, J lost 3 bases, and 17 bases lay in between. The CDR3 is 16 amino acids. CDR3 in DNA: TGTGCCAGCAGCCTGGATTATAATCCTGTCTACAATGAGCAGTTCTTC. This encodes CASSLDYNPVYNEQFF.

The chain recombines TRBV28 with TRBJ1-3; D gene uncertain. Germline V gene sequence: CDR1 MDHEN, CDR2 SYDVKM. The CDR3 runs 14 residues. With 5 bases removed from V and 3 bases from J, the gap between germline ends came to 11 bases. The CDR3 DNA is TGTGCCAGCAGTACTAACGGAGGTGGAAACACCATATATTTT. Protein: CASSTNGGGNTIYF.

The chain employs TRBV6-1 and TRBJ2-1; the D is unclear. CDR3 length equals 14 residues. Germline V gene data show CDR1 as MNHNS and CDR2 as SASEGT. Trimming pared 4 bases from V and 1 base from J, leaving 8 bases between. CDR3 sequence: CASSGTSSYNEQFF. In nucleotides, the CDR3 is TGTGCCAGCAGTGGTACTTCTTCCTACAATGAGCAGTTCTTC.

This CDR3 reads CASRRGQETQYF. The CDR3 DNA is TGTGCCAGCAGAAGAGGCCAAGAGACCCAGTACTTC. The V gene is TRBV25-1, the J gene TRBJ2-5; D gene unclear. The CDR3 is 12 amino acids. CDR1 and CDR2 from the germline V gene are MGHDK and SYGVNS. The ends were cut back, 6 bases at V and 1 base at J, with 6 bases in the middle.

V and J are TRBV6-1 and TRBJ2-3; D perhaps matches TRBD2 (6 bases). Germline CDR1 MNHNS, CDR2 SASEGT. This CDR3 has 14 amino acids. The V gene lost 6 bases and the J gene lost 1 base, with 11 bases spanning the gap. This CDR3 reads CASRPPGGTDTQYF. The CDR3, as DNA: TGTGCCAGCAGGCCCCCGGGGGGCACAGATACGCAGTATTTT.

CDR3 in DNA: TGTGCCAGCAGCTCCCCAATATACGAGCAGTACTTC. Translating it yields CASSSPIYEQYF. J is TRBJ2-7 and V is TRBV5-5; D is uncertain. Germline CDR1 and CDR2: SGHKS and YYEKEE (reference sequence). This CDR3 comprises 12 residues. V lost 3 bases and J lost 4, with 8 bases in between.

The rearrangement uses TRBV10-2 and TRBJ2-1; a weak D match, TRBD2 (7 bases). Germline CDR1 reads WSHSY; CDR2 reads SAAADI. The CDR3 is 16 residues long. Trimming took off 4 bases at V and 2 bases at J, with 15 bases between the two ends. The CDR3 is CASSGLPGGPYNEQFF. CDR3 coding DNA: TGCGCCAGCAGTGGGCTCCCCGGGGGGCCCTACAATGAGCAGTTCTTC.

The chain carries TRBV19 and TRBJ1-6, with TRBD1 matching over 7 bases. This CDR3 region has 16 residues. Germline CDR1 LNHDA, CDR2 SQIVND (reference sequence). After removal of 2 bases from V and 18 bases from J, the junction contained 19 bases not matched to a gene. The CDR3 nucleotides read TGTGCCAGTAGTATAACCGGGACAGCCGGCTCGGATCATCGCCACTTT. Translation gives CASSITGTAGSDHRHF.

The CDR3 bases are TGTGCCAGCAGTTCGGCGGGGGTTGAGGTTGGGGAGACCCAGTACTTC. Protein product: CASSSAGVEVGETQYF. V is TRBV6-5 and J is TRBJ2-5; TRBD2 matches 7 bases. The junction had 13 bases not matched to a gene; V was cut back by 4 bases and J by 5 bases. Germline V gene sequence: CDR1 MNHEY, CDR2 SVGAGI. This CDR3 has 16 residues.

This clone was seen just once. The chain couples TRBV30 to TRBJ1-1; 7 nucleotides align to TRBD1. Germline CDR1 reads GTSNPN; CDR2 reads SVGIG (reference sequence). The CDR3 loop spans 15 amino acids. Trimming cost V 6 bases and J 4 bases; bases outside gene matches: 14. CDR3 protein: CACLTGDDWATEAFF. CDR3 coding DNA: TGTGCCTGCTTAACAGGGGACGACTGGGCCACTGAAGCTTTCTTT. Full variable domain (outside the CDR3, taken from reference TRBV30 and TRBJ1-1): SQTIHQWPATLVQPVGSPLSLECTVEGTSNPNLYWYRQAAGRGLQLLFYSVGIGQISSEVPQNLSASRPQDRQFILSSKKLLLSDSGFYLCACLTGDDWATEAFFGQGTRLTVV.

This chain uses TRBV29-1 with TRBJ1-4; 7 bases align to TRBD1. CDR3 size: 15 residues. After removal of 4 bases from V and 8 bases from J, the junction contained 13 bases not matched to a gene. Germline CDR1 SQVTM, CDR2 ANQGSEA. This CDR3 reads CSVATGTALSEKLFF. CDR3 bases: TGCAGCGTTGCGACCGGGACAGCACTAAGCGAAAAACTGTTTTTT.

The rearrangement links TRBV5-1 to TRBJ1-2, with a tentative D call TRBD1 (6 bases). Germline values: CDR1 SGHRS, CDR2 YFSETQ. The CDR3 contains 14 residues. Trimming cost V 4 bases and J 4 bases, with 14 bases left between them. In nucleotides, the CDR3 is TGCGCCAGCAGCCCGGACAGCTCGGCCTATGGCTACACCTTC. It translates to CASSPDSSAYGYTF.

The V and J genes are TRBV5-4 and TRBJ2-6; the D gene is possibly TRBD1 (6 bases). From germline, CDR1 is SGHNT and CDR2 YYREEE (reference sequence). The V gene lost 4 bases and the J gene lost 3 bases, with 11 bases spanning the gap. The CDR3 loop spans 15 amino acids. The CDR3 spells CASSTQGFGANVLTF. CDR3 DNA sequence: TGTGCCAGCAGCACCCAGGGGTTTGGGGCCAACGTCCTGACTTTC. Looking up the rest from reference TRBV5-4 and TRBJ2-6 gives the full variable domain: ETGVTQSPTHLIKTRGQQVTLRCSSQSGHNTVSWYQQALGQGPQFIFQYYREEENGRGNFPPRFSGLQFPNYSSELNVNALELDDSALYLCASSTQGFGANVLTFGAGSRLTVL.